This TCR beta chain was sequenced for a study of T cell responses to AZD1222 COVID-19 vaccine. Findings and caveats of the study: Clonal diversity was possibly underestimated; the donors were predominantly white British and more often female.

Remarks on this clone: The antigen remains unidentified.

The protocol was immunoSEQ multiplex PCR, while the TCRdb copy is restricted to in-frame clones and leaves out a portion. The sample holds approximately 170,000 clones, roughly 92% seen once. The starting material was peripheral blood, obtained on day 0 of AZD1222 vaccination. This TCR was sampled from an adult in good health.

CDR3 DNA: TGTGCCAGCAGACCGGGGGGACGTAATCAGCCCCAGCATTTT. Translated: CASRPGGRNQPQHF. The rearrangement joins TRBV6-5 to TRBJ1-5; the D gene is possibly TRBD1 (5 bases). V was pared by 6 bases and J by 4 bases, with 13 bases between. Germline CDR1 reads MNHEY; CDR2 reads SVGAGI. The CDR3 runs 14 residues.